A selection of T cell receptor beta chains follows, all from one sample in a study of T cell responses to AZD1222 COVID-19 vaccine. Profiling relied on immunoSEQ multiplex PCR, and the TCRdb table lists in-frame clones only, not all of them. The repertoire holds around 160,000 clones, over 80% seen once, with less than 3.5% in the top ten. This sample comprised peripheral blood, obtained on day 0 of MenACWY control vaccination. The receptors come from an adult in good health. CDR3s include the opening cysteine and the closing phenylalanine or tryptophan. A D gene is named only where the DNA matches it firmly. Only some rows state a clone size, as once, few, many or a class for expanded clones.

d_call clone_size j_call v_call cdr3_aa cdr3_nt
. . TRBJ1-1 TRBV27 CASSPRAGVMNTEAFF TGTGCCAGCAGTCCCCGGGCAGGGGTTATGAACACTGAAGCTTTCTTT
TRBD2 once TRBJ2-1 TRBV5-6 CASSFGTRVYEQFF TGTGCCAGCAGCTTCGGGACTAGGGTCTATGAGCAGTTCTTC
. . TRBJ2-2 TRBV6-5 CASSYSRGTGELFF TGTGCCAGCAGTTACTCCCGCGGAACCGGGGAGCTGTTTTTT
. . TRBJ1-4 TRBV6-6 CASRDTGLNEKLFF TGTGCCAGCAGGGACACAGGGTTGAATGAAAAACTGTTTTTT
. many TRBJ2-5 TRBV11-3 CASSPGRGEPDQETQYF TGTGCCAGCAGCCCCGGGCGAGGGGAGCCCGATCAAGAGACCCAGTACTTC
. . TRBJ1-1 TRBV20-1 CSAAGATEAFF TGCAGTGCCGCAGGGGCTACTGAAGCTTTCTTT
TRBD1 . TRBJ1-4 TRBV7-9 CASSRKGAGTGSEKLFF TGTGCCAGCAGCCGAAAGGGGGCCGGGACAGGGTCTGAAAAACTGTTTTTT
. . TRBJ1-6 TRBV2 CASIQGGSPLHF TGTGCCAGCATCCAGGGAGGTTCACCCCTCCACTTT
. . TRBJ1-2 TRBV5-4 CASKRTQSDYGYTF TGTGCCAGCAAGAGGACCCAGAGTGACTATGGCTACACCTTC
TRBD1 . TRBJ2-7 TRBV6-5 CASRRTGDSYEQYF TGTGCCAGCAGACGGACAGGGGACTCCTACGAGCAGTACTTC
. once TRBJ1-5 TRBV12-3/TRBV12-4 CASSFGAQPQHF TGTGCCAGCAGTTTTGGTGCTCAGCCCCAGCATTTT
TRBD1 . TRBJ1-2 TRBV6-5 CASSLDRAYGYTF TGTGCCAGCAGTCTTGACAGGGCCTATGGCTACACCTTC
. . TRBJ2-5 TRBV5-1 CASSLGSGTWETQYF TGCGCCAGCAGCTTGGGTTCCGGGACTTGGGAGACCCAGTACTTC
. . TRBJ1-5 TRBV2 CASRGTDNQPQHF TGTGCCAGCAGAGGGACGGACAATCAGCCCCAGCATTTT
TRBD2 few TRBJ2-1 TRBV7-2 CASSLDEREGYNEQFF TGTGCCAGCAGCTTAGATGAGCGGGAGGGATACAATGAGCAGTTCTTC
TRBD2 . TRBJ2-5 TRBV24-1 CATSDSFRGRLQETQYF TGTGCCACCAGTGATTCATTTCGCGGGAGGCTCCAAGAGACCCAGTACTTC
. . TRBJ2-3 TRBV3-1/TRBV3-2 CASSVRGIQVTQYF TGTGCCAGCAGCGTCCGGGGGATCCAGGTGACGCAGTATTTT
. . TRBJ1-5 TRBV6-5 CASSYGVSQPQHF TGTGCCAGCAGTTATGGGGTTAGTCAGCCCCAGCATTTT
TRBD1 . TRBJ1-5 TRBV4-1 CASSHRGQSNQPQHF TGCGCCAGCAGCCACAGGGGACAGAGCAATCAGCCCCAGCATTTT
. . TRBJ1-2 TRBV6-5 CASSAGDLGGYTF TGTGCCAGCAGCGCCGGAGATCTAGGTGGCTACACCTTC
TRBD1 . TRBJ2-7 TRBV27 CASRDRGTYEQYF TGTGCCAGCAGGGACAGGGGGACGTACGAGCAGTACTTC
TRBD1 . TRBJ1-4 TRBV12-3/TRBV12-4 CASRPTGEGKLFF TGTGCCAGCAGACCTACAGGGGAAGGAAAACTGTTTTTT
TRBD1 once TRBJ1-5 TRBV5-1 CASSLGGTENQPQHF TGCGCCAGCAGCTTGGGTGGGACAGAGAATCAGCCCCAGCATTTT
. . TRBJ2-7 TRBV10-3 CAISEKSYEQYF TGTGCCATCAGTGAGAAGAGCTACGAGCAGTACTTC